Below, one T cell receptor beta chain is given with its context. The CDR3 spans 16 residues. Per germline, CDR1 SGHAT and CDR2 FQNNGV. The V and J ends lost 5 bases and 8 bases respectively, with 25 bases between them. Sequencing was performed with immunoSEQ multiplex PCR; in TCRdb, only in-frame clones are kept and a portion is missing. This table has about 160,000 clones, about 94% appearing once. The entry originates in a study of control samples from healthy donors and cancer patients. This receptor was taken from a woman aged 40 to 50 in good health. What was sequenced was blood. J is TRBJ2-7 and V is TRBV11-2; D is perhaps TRBD1 or TRBD2 (5 bases each). CDR3 in DNA: TGTGCCAGCAGCCAACCTGGGGGTAGCCGTCGCGACCAGCAGTACTTC. As protein: CASSQPGGSRRDQQYF.